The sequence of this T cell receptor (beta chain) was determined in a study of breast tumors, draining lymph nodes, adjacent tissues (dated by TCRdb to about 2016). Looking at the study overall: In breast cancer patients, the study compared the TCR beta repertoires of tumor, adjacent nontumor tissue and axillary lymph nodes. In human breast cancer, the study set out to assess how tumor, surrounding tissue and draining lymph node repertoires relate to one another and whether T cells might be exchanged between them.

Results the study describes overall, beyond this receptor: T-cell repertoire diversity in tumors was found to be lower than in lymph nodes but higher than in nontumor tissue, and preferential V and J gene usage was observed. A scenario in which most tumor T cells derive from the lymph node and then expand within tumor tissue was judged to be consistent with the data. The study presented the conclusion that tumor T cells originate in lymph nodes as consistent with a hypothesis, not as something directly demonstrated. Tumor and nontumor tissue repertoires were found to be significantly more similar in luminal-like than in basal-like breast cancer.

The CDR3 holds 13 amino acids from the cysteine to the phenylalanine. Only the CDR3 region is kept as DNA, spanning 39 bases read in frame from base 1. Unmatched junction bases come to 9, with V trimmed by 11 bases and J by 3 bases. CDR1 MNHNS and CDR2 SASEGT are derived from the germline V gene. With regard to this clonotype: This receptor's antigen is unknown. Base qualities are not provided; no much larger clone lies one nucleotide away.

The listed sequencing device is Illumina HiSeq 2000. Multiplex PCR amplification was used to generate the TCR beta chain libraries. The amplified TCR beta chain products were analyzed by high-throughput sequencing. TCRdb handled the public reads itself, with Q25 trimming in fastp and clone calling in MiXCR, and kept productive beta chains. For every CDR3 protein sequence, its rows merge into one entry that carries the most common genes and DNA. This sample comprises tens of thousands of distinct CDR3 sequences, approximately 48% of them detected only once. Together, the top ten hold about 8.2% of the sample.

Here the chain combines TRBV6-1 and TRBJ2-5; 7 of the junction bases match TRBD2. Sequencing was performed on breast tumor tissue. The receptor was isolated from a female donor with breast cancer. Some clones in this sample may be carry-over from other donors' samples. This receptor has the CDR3 CAAGGSHKETQYF. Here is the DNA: TGTGCCGCTGGCGGGAGCCATAAAGAGACCCAGTACTTC.